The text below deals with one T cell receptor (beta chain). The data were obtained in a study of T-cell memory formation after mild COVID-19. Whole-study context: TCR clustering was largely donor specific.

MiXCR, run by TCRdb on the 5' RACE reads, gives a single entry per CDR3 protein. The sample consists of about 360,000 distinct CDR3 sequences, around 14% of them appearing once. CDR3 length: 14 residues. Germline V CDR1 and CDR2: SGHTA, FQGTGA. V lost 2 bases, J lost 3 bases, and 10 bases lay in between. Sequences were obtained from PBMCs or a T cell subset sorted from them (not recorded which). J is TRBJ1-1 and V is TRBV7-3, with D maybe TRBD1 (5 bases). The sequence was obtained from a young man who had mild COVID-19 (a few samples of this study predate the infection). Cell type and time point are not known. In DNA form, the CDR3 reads TGTGCCAGCAGCTTACAGGGTGCGGACACTGAAGCTTTCTTT. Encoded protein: CASSLQGADTEAFF.